This T cell receptor beta chain comes out of a study of CD8 T cells in Susac syndrome. RNA in amounts of about 0.5 to 1 ug was reverse transcribed with random hexamers. TCRdb re-analysed the immunoSEQ multiplex PCR reads in MiXCR, keeping a single row per CDR3 protein. The table has around 200,000 distinct CDR3 sequences, 85% to 95% seen once; the top ten hold roughly 0.15%. Germline CDR1 reads SGHAT; CDR2 reads FQNNGV. The CDR3 sequence is 14 residues long. With 1 base removed from V and 6 bases from J, the gap between germline ends came to 12 bases. TCR beta sequencing covered blood CD8+ and CD4+ T cells.

The sample consisted of CD8+ T cells from PBMCs. The sequence was obtained from a human donor with Susac syndrome. This chain joins TRBV11-2 and TRBJ2-5, with a possible D match to TRBD2 (6 bases). In nucleotides, the CDR3 is TGTGCCAGCAGCTTAGGCGGGGAGAAGAAGACCCAGTACTTC. It encodes CASSLGGEKKTQYF.